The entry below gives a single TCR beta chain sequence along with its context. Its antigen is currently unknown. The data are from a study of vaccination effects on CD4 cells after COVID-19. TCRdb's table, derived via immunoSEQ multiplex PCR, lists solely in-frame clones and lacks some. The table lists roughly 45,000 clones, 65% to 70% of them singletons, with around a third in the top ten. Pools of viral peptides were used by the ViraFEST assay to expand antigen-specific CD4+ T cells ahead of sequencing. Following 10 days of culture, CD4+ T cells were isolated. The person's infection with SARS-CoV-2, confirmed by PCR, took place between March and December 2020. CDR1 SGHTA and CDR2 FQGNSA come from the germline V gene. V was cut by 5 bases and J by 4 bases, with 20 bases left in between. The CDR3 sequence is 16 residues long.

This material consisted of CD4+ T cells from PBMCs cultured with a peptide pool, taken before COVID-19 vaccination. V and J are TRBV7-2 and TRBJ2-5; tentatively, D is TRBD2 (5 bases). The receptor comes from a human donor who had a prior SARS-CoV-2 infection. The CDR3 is CASSPEAFAGLETQYF. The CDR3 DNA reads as TGTGCCAGCAGCCCGGAGGCGTTTGCGGGTTTAGAGACCCAGTACTTC.